A single sample gave rise to the 20 T cell receptor beta chains below, sequenced in a study of regulatory T cells in long-lasting Graves disease. Time point meaning: newly diagnosed GD, antithyroid drugs for less than 3 months. Construction of the TCR library relied on RNA isolated from PBMCs. Investigators prepared the TCR beta libraries by applying iRepertoire HTBI primers and Arm-PCR of CDR3 regions. TCRdb ran MiXCR on the multiplex PCR reads and lists one entry per CDR3 protein. The profile shows approximately 470,000 distinct CDR3 sequences, about 16% of them singletons. These data also formed part of another study, on T cells in Graves' hyperthyroidism and ophthalmopathy.

The sequenced sample was peripheral blood mononuclear cells (PBMCs), obtained at new diagnosis, from a patient treated with antithyroid drugs. The receptors originated from a man in his forties with Graves disease.

This clonotype was recorded many times. The chain is built from TRBV6-1 and TRBJ2-7; tentatively, D is TRBD2 (6 bases). Germline V CDR1 and CDR2: MNHNS, SASEGT. The V gene lost 6 bases and the J gene lost 2 bases, with 17 bases spanning the gap. The length of the CDR3 is 15 residues. CDR3 in DNA: TGTGCCAGCAGCGTACCTACGGGAGCCCCCTACGAGCAGTACTTC. Its translation is CASSVPTGAPYEQYF.

V gene TRBV3-1 combines with J gene TRBJ2-7; D remains unclear. This CDR3 has 13 amino acids. Germline CDR1 reads LGHDT; CDR2 reads YNNKEL (reference sequence). Trimming cost V 1 base and J 6 bases, with 10 bases left between them. CDR3 loop: CASSQGAASEQYF. CDR3 DNA sequence: TGTGCCAGCAGCCAAGGGGCGGCGTCCGAGCAGTACTTC.

The chain is built from TRBV6-1 and TRBJ1-2, with 7 bases fitting TRBD1. Germline V gene data show CDR1 as MNHNS and CDR2 as SASEGT. J gave up 3 bases and V 7 bases, and 8 bases lay outside the gene matches. The CDR3 is made up of 14 amino acids. CDR3 in DNA: TGTGCCAGCACACATGGAGGGGGCGACTATGGCTACACCTTC. Protein: CASTHGGGDYGYTF.

In its sample, this clonotype was seen many times. This rearrangement joins TRBV20-1 to TRBJ2-7; the D is unclear. The V end was cut by 0 bases, the J end by 5 bases, with 5 bases between. The CDR3 runs 11 residues. Germline values: CDR1 DFQATT, CDR2 SNEGSKA (reference sequence). In DNA, the CDR3 is TGCAGTGCTAGAGATCGGAACGAGCAGTACTTC. Protein product: CSARDRNEQYF.

This clonotype was seen repeatedly, ten times or more. V usage is TRBV20-1 and J usage is TRBJ1-1; D uncertain. This CDR3 has 11 amino acids. CDR1 and CDR2 (germline): DFQATT, SNEGSKA (reference sequence). Trimming shortened V by 2 bases and J by 3 bases, and 4 bases separated the two germline ends. Here the CDR3 DNA reads TGCAGTGCTAGACGAGACACTGAAGCTTTCTTT. Its translation: CSARRDTEAFF.

J is TRBJ2-3 and V is TRBV27; no reliable D call. CDR1 is MNHEY and CDR2 is SMNVEV in the germline V gene (reference sequence). V lost 3 bases and J lost 0, with 10 bases in between. The CDR3 totals 15 residues. The CDR3: CASSLSELSTDTQYF. CDR3 bases: TGTGCCAGCAGTTTGTCGGAACTGAGCACAGATACGCAGTATTTT.

This clonotype was seen repeatedly, ten times or more. The CDR3 reads CATRSAGQDNQPQHF. DNA of the CDR3: TGCGCCACCAGGTCGGCCGGACAGGACAATCAGCCCCAGCATTTT. The V call is TRBV10-1, the J call TRBJ1-5; 7 bases map to TRBD1. V was pared by 10 bases and J by 3 bases, with 12 bases of the junction left unmatched. Germline CDR1 and CDR2: WNHNN and SYGVQD (reference sequence). This CDR3 has 15 amino acids.

The J gene is TRBJ2-7, the V gene TRBV20-1; D unclear. The CDR3 sequence is 12 residues long. Trimming removed 5 bases from V and 4 bases from J, with 12 bases in between. From germline, CDR1 is DFQATT and CDR2 SNEGSKA (reference sequence). The CDR3 sequence is CSAPLNNYEQYF. CDR3 nucleotides: TGCAGTGCTCCCCTCAACAATTACGAGCAGTACTTC.

The genes are TRBV9 and TRBJ1-2; the D is unclear. The germline gives CDR1 SGDLS, CDR2 YYNGEE. The CDR3 extends over 14 amino acids. Trimming left V 4 bases short and J 2 bases short, with 12 bases between. CDR3 region: CASSSGRANYGYTF. The CDR3 nucleotides are TGTGCCAGCAGCTCGGGAAGGGCCAACTATGGCTACACCTTC.

The J gene is TRBJ2-7, the V gene TRBV20-1, with D tentatively TRBD1 (5 bases). The CDR3 is made up of 14 amino acids. Germline lookup yields CDR1 DFQATT and CDR2 SNEGSKA (reference sequence). Deletions cut 6 bases from V and 0 bases from J, with 15 bases between. The CDR3: CSAPADRNSYEQYF. CDR3 nucleotides: TGCAGTGCCCCGGCCGACAGAAACTCCTACGAGCAGTACTTC.

This clonotype was seen at least ten times. The chain carries TRBV5-1 and TRBJ2-3; TRBD2 matches at 11 bases. CDR1 is SGHRS, CDR2 YFSETQ, per germline. V lost 5 bases and J lost 1; bases outside the gene matches: 15. The length of the CDR3 is 19 residues. The CDR3 DNA sequence: TGCGCCAGCAGGTCAACGGGACTAGCGGACTACCACGGCACAGATACGCAGTATTTT. Encoded protein: CASRSTGLADYHGTDTQYF.

This clonotype was counted at least ten times. This rearrangement joins TRBV20-1 to TRBJ2-3, with 10 bases fitting TRBD2. CDR1 is DFQATT, CDR2 SNEGSKA, per germline (reference sequence). The CDR3 totals 20 residues. The V gene end was trimmed by 6 bases and the J gene end by 0 bases; junction bases not matched to a gene: 21. CDR3 sequence reads: CSAHQPGLAARGKSTDTQYF. For the CDR3, the DNA is TGCAGTGCCCACCAGCCCGGACTAGCGGCCCGAGGAAAAAGCACAGATACGCAGTATTTT.

This chain joins TRBV20-1 and TRBJ2-6, with TRBD1 matching 7 bases. The CDR3 loop spans 14 amino acids. The germline CDR1 and CDR2 sequences are DFQATT and SNEGSKA (reference sequence). J was trimmed by 1 base and V by 6 bases; bases with no gene match: 3. The CDR3: CSALDRSGANVLTF. As DNA, the CDR3 is TGCAGTGCGCTGGACAGGTCTGGGGCCAACGTCCTGACTTTC.

This clonotype was detected ten times or more. The V gene is TRBV2, the J gene TRBJ2-2, with D unclear. Trimming left V 3 bases short and J 5 bases short, with 16 bases between. Germline CDR1 and CDR2: SNHLY and FYNNEI. This CDR3 has 16 amino acids. CDR3 residues: CASSDFRPIGTGELFF. The CDR3 nucleotides read TGTGCCAGCAGTGATTTTCGGCCTATTGGGACCGGGGAGCTGTTTTTT. Based on the CDR3 plus reference TRBV2 and TRBJ2-2, the full variable domain is EPEVTQTPSHQVTQMGQEVILRCVPISNHLYFYWYRQILGQKVEFLVSFYNNEISEKSEIFDDQFSVERPDGSNFTLKIRSTKLEDSAMYFCASSDFRPIGTGELFFGEGSRLTVL.

This clonotype occurred many times. CDR3 region: CASSQVGQTNYGYTF. As DNA, the CDR3 is TGCGCCAGCAGCCAAGTTGGGCAGACTAACTATGGCTACACCTTC. The chain links TRBV4-1 to TRBJ1-2; D unclear. Looked up from germline, CDR1 is MGHRA and CDR2 is YSYEKL. The CDR3 length is 15 residues. Trimming stripped 1 base from V and 0 bases from J, with 9 bases between.

The chain couples TRBV15 to TRBJ2-2; D remains unclear. V lost 0 bases to trimming and J lost 5 bases, with 7 bases between them. This CDR3 region has 14 residues. The germline V gene encodes CDR1 LNHNV and CDR2 YYDKDF (reference sequence). As DNA, the CDR3 is TGTGCCACCAGCAGAGAAACACGTACCGGGGAGCTGTTTTTT. Protein sequence: CATSRETRTGELFF.

The J gene is TRBJ1-3, the V gene TRBV20-1; possible D gene TRBD1, 5 bases. The CDR3 loop spans 15 amino acids. Germline loops: CDR1 DFQATT, CDR2 SNEGSKA (reference sequence). Trimming took off 6 bases at V and 0 bases at J, with 15 bases between the two ends. The CDR3 DNA is TGCAGTGCCCGAGCCCCAGGGCGCTCTGGAAACACCATATATTTT. The encoded protein is CSARAPGRSGNTIYF.

This chain joins TRBV5-1 and TRBJ2-3; TRBD2 aligns across 10 bases. The J call may not be correct, given that the DNA end is closer to TRBJ2-7. Germline V CDR1 and CDR2: SGHRS, YFSETQ. The CDR3 is 14 residues long. CDR3 in DNA: TGCGCCAGCAGCTTGGAACTAGCGGGACCCGAGCAGTACTTC. This translates into CASSLELAGPEQYF.

This clonotype was seen ten or more times. The rearrangement joins TRBV6-2 or TRBV6-3 to TRBJ2-7; D is ambiguous. The CDR3 is 13 amino acids. Germline V gene lookup returns CDR1 MNHEY and CDR2 SVGEGT. V lost 2 bases to trimming and J lost 6 bases, with 11 bases between them. CDR3 sequence: CASSYEVVGEQYF. CDR3 DNA sequence: TGTGCCAGCAGTTACGAGGTTGTCGGCGAGCAGTACTTC.

This clonotype was seen ten or more times. V gene TRBV18 combines with J gene TRBJ2-3; no clear D gene. Trimming removed 3 bases from V and 1 base from J, with 8 bases in between. This CDR3 has 14 amino acids. Germline V gene data show CDR1 as KGHSH and CDR2 as LQKENI. The CDR3 protein is CASSPARGTDTQYF. The CDR3 region has the DNA TGTGCCAGCTCACCGGCCCGGGGCACAGATACGCAGTATTTT. The full variable domain, with the rest looked up from reference TRBV18 and TRBJ2-3, is NAGVMQNPRHLVRRRGQEARLRCSPMKGHSHVYWYRQLPEEGLKFMVYLQKENIIDESGMPKERFSAEFPKEGPSILRIQQVVRGDSAAYFCASSPARGTDTQYFGPGTRLTVL.